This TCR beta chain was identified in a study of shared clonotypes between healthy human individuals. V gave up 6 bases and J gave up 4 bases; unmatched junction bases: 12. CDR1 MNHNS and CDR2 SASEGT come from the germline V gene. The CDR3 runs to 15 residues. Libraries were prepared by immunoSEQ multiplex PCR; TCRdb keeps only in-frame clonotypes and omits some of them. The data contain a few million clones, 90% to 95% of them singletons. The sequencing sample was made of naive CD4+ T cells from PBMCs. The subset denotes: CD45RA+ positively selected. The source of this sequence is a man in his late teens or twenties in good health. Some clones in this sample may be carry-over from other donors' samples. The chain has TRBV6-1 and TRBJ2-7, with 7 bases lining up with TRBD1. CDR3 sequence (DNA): TGTGCCAGCAGGAGGGGGCGACAGGGAGCATACGAGCAGTACTTC. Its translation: CASRRGRQGAYEQYF.